Presented here are 5 T cell receptor beta chains from one specimen sequenced in a study of T cell responses to AZD1222 COVID-19 vaccine. Method: immunoSEQ multiplex PCR; TCRdb's copy keeps in-frame clones and lacks some. The data hold 250,000 to 300,000 clones, with almost 95% observed a single time. Sequencing used peripheral blood, obtained 28 days after the second AZD1222 dose. These TCRs come from an adult who received the AZD1222 COVID-19 vaccine.

The chain uses TRBV18 and TRBJ2-1; 9 positions agree with TRBD1. Germline CDR1 reads KGHSH; CDR2 reads LQKENI. The trim removed 7 bases at V and 2 bases at J, leaving 3 bases unmatched. CDR3 length: 14 amino acids. As DNA, the CDR3 is TGTGCCAGCTTACAGGGGGCGGCCTACAATGAGCAGTTCTTC. Translating gives CASLQGAAYNEQFF.

The chain joins TRBV5-6 to TRBJ1-1, with D uncertain. Trimming left V 0 bases short and J 5 bases short, with 8 bases between. The germline V gene has CDR1 SGHDT and CDR2 YYEEEE. This CDR3 is 13 amino acids long. The CDR3 coding sequence is TGTGCCAGCAGCTTGGCGGCGAAGACTGAAGCTTTCTTT. Its protein is CASSLAAKTEAFF.

The V gene is TRBV28, the J gene TRBJ2-1; weak D call: TRBD2 (7 bases). Trimming removed 4 bases from V and 5 bases from J, with 18 bases in between. Germline CDR1 is MDHEN and CDR2 is SYDVKM. The CDR3 consists of 16 residues. Written as DNA, the CDR3 is TGTGCCAGCAGTTCGGTACAGGGAGGGGGACACAATGAGCAGTTCTTC. This translates into CASSSVQGGGHNEQFF.

V usage is TRBV27 and J usage is TRBJ2-2; TRBD2 aligns across 8 bases. CDR1 is MNHEY, CDR2 SMNVEV, per germline (reference sequence). The CDR3 extends over 16 amino acids. Germline trimming cut 2 bases from V and 2 bases from J; bases unmatched to any gene: 4. The CDR3 bases are TGTGCCAGCAGTTTAGCGGGGGGCGTCAACACCGGGGAGCTGTTTTTT. Its translation is CASSLAGGVNTGELFF.

The V gene is TRBV7-9, the J gene TRBJ1-6, with TRBD1 as a possible D gene (6 bases). This CDR3 spans 14 amino acids. In germline, CDR1 is SEHNR, CDR2 FQNEAQ (reference sequence). The ends were cut back, 5 bases at V and 6 bases at J, with 11 bases in the middle. The CDR3 region is CASSGDTGNSPLHF. The CDR3 DNA sequence: TGTGCCAGCAGCGGGGACACCGGTAATTCACCCCTCCACTTT.